The 25 T cell receptor beta chains presented below share a single source sample, sequenced in a study of T cell repertoires in cytomegalovirus infection. Each CDR3 protein is one row after TCRdb ran MiXCR on the reads. The sample records some 160,000 distinct CDR3 sequences, 17% being singletons. The sequencing sample was made of CD8+ T cells from PBMCs. The receptors come from a human donor in good health (CMV status not recorded). Some clones in this sample may be carry-over from other donors' samples.

This CDR3 is CASSPRTANTGELFF. As DNA, the CDR3 is TGCGCCAGCAGCCCCCGGACGGCCAACACCGGGGAGCTGTTTTTT. The chain uses TRBV5-1 and TRBJ2-2; D not certain. The germline gives CDR1 SGHRS, CDR2 YFSETQ. The CDR3 extends over 15 amino acids. The V end was cut by 4 bases, the J end by 2 bases, with 12 bases between.

The sample holds a few counts of this clonotype. The chain has TRBV7-2 and TRBJ1-5; 9 nucleotides match TRBD1. Germline CDR1 and CDR2: SGHTA and FQGNSA. V gave up 5 bases and J gave up 5 bases; unmatched junction bases: 7. The CDR3 has 15 amino acids. CDR3 in amino acids: CASSPGQGLDQPQHF. CDR3 nucleotides: TGTGCCAGCAGCCCGGGACAGGGTTTAGATCAGCCCCAGCATTTT.

The V and J genes are TRBV10-3 and TRBJ2-7; D gene uncertain. V was clipped by 4 bases and J by 2 bases, with 6 bases between them. Germline V gene data show CDR1 as ENHRY and CDR2 as SYGVKD. The CDR3 totals 12 residues. The CDR3 DNA reads as TGTGCCATCAGTGCGACAACCTACGAGCAGTACTTC. This translates into CAISATTYEQYF.

This chain joins TRBV7-2 and TRBJ2-7; 7 bases align to TRBD1. CDR3 size: 15 residues. In germline, CDR1 is SGHTA, CDR2 FQGNSA. V trimming: 3 bases; J trimming: 5 bases; junction bases outside the gene matches: 10. The CDR3 sequence: CASSFRGQLSDEQYF. The DNA for the CDR3 is TGTGCCAGCAGCTTCCGGGGACAGTTGTCCGACGAGCAGTACTTC. Together with reference TRBV7-2 and TRBJ2-7, the CDR3 gives the full variable domain: GAGVSQSPSNKVTEKGKDVELRCDPISGHTALYWYRQSLGQGLEFLIYFQGNSAPDKSGLPSDRFSAERTGGSVSTLTIQRTQQEDSAVYLCASSFRGQLSDEQYFGPGTRLTVT.

A few counts support this clonotype. The chain has TRBV4-3 and TRBJ2-1; weak D call: TRBD2 (6 bases). The CDR3 sequence is 15 residues long. The germline V gene encodes CDR1 LGHNA and CDR2 YSLEER. The V gene lost 1 base and the J gene lost 7 bases, with 14 bases spanning the gap. CDR3 protein: CASSQGGGTGNEQFF. In DNA, the CDR3 is TGCGCCAGCAGCCAAGGTGGGGGGACCGGTAATGAGCAGTTCTTC.

This clonotype occurred a few times. The chain uses TRBV6-2 or TRBV6-3 and TRBJ2-7, with D perhaps matching TRBD2 (5 bases). The CDR3 is made up of 13 amino acids. The V end lost 6 bases, the J end lost 6 bases, and 15 bases lay between the germline ends. Germline CDR1 and CDR2: MNHEY and SVGEGT. The CDR3 DNA sequence: TGTGCCAGCAGCAGTACACTAGTACGCGAGCAGTACTTC. Encoded protein: CASSSTLVREQYF.

This clonotype came up many times. This chain uses TRBV7-2 with TRBJ1-2; D uncertain. V was trimmed by 2 bases and J by 5 bases, leaving 9 bases between them. The CDR3 sequence is 13 residues long. Germline CDR1 SGHTA, CDR2 FQGNSA. The CDR3 sequence is CASSLNPNYGYTF. The CDR3 DNA follows: TGTGCCAGCAGCTTAAACCCGAATTATGGCTACACCTTC.

In DNA form, the CDR3 reads TGTGCCAGCAGCCCGGGACAGGTCTACGAGCAGTACTTC. This codes for CASSPGQVYEQYF. This rearrangement joins TRBV11-2 to TRBJ2-7; 8 nucleotides match TRBD1. V lost 5 bases, J lost 3 bases, and 3 bases stayed unmatched. The CDR3 is 13 residues long. The germline V gene has CDR1 SGHAT and CDR2 FQNNGV.

The chain couples TRBV7-8 to TRBJ1-4, with D unclear. The ends were cut back, 1 base at V and 0 bases at J, with 9 bases in the middle. This CDR3 region has 16 residues. Per the germline V gene, CDR1 is SGHVS and CDR2 is FQNEAQ. The CDR3, as DNA: TGTGCCAGCAGCTTAGTTTTAAGATCAACTAATGAAAAACTGTTTTTT. Protein sequence: CASSLVLRSTNEKLFF. The full variable domain, completed using reference TRBV7-8 and TRBJ1-4, is GAGVSQSPRYKVAKRGQDVALRCDPISGHVSLFWYQQALGQGPEFLTYFQNEAQLDKSGLPSDRFFAERPEGSVSTLKIQRTQQEDSAVYLCASSLVLRSTNEKLFFGSGTQLSVL.

This clonotype was detected ten times or more. V usage is TRBV7-3 and J usage is TRBJ2-3, with D possibly matching TRBD2 (6 bases). CDR1 and CDR2 (germline): SGHTA, FQGTGA. V lost 10 bases to trimming and J lost 5 bases, with 16 bases between them. CDR3 size: 13 residues. The CDR3 here is CATAEGVGDTQYF. In DNA form, the CDR3 reads TGTGCCACCGCGGAGGGTGTGGGAGATACGCAGTATTTT. The whole variable domain, remainder taken from reference TRBV7-3 and TRBJ2-3, is GAGVSQTPSNKVTEKGKYVELRCDPISGHTALYWYRQSLGQGPEFLIYFQGTGAADDSGLPNDRFFAVRPEGSVSTLKIQRTERGDSAVYLCATAEGVGDTQYFGPGTRLTVL.

This rearrangement joins TRBV10-3 to TRBJ1-5; D not certain. Germline CDR1 ENHRY, CDR2 SYGVKD. CDR3 length: 14 amino acids. Trimming took off 8 bases at V and 1 base at J, with 12 bases between the two ends. The CDR3 DNA reads TGTGCCATCTGGGAGGGAGGGAGCAATCAGCCCCAGCATTTT. This gives the protein CAIWEGGSNQPQHF.

The chain uses TRBV4-2 and TRBJ2-7; 8 nucleotides align to TRBD1. The germline V gene encodes CDR1 LGHNA and CDR2 YNFKEQ. The V segment lost 4 bases and the J segment 4 bases; nucleotides outside the gene matches: 15. CDR3 length: 17 residues. Here the CDR3 DNA reads TGTGCCAGCAGCCCATACGCCGGGACAGGATGGGGGTACGAGCAGTACTTC. The encoded protein is CASSPYAGTGWGYEQYF.

In this sample, this clonotype turned up a few times. J is TRBJ1-1 and V is TRBV7-9; D uncertain. Trimming cost V 4 bases and J 7 bases, with 4 bases left between them. The CDR3 covers 10 residues. Per the germline V gene, CDR1 is SEHNR and CDR2 is FQNEAQ (reference sequence). The CDR3 bases are TGTGCCAGCAGCTGGGATGAAGCTTTCTTT. Translation gives CASSWDEAFF.

This clonotype showed up just a few times. This chain connects TRBV7-6 to TRBJ2-7, with D perhaps TRBD1 or TRBD2 (7 bases each). Germline V lookup: CDR1 SGHVS, CDR2 FNYEAQ. This CDR3 has 16 residues. The V end lost 5 bases, the J end lost 6 bases, and 23 bases lay between the germline ends. The DNA of the CDR3 is TGTGCCAGCAGCAGCTTTACCCCCGGCAGGGGGGGCGAGCAGTACTTC. Translating gives CASSSFTPGRGGEQYF. Full variable domain (remainder filled in from reference TRBV7-6 and TRBJ2-7): GAGVSQSPRYKVTKRGQDVALRCDPISGHVSLYWYRQALGQGPEFLTYFNYEAQQDKSGLPNDRFSAERPEGSISTLTIQRTEQRDSAMYRCASSSFTPGRGGEQYFGPGTRLTVT.

The rearrangement joins TRBV28 to TRBJ2-7; D is perhaps TRBD2 (5 bases). V was pared by 3 bases and J by 7 bases, with 16 bases between. Germline values: CDR1 MDHEN, CDR2 SYDVKM. CDR3 length: 14 residues. As DNA, the CDR3 is TGTGCCAGCAGTTTTGCCGGGCCCTCGGGGGAGCAGTACTTC. Translated, it gives CASSFAGPSGEQYF. Full variable domain (missing parts from reference TRBV28 and TRBJ2-7): DVKVTQSSRYLVKRTGEKVFLECVQDMDHENMFWYRQDPGLGLRLIYFSYDVKMKEKGDIPEGYSVSREKKERFSLILESASTNQTSMYLCASSFAGPSGEQYFGPGTRLTVT.

This clonotype was picked up a small number of times. The CDR3 protein is CASSPRTGKNQETQYF. The CDR3 DNA follows: TGTGCCAGCAGCCCGCGGACAGGGAAAAACCAAGAGACCCAGTACTTC. The rearrangement joins TRBV7-8 to TRBJ2-5; 8 bases line up with TRBD1. The CDR3 has 16 amino acids. Germline CDR1 reads SGHVS; CDR2 reads FQNEAQ. J gave up 0 bases and V 5 bases, and 8 bases lay outside the gene matches.

V and J are TRBV7-6 and TRBJ2-5, with TRBD1 matching over 9 bases. The germline V gene encodes CDR1 SGHVS and CDR2 FNYEAQ. The CDR3 is made up of 14 amino acids. J lost 3 bases, V lost 5 bases, and 4 bases had no gene match. CDR3 DNA sequence: TGTGCCAGCAGCCAACGGACAGGGGAAGAGACCCAGTACTTC. Protein product: CASSQRTGEETQYF. Full variable domain (remainder filled in from reference TRBV7-6 and TRBJ2-5): GAGVSQSPRYKVTKRGQDVALRCDPISGHVSLYWYRQALGQGPEFLTYFNYEAQQDKSGLPNDRFSAERPEGSISTLTIQRTEQRDSAMYRCASSQRTGEETQYFGPGTRLLVL.

V usage is TRBV7-3 and J usage is TRBJ2-1; 10 bases agree with TRBD2. This CDR3 is built from 16 residues. CDR1 and CDR2 (germline): SGHTA, FQGTGA. Trimming removed 5 bases from V and 8 bases from J; junction bases left unmatched: 12. The CDR3 DNA sequence: TGTGCCAGCAGCCACAGGGTGGCTAGCGGGAGCTATGAGCAGTTCTTC. Its translation: CASSHRVASGSYEQFF.

This clonotype was counted a few times. The chain employs TRBV6-2 or TRBV6-3 and TRBJ2-7; D uncertain. This CDR3 comprises 15 residues. CDR1 is MNHEY, CDR2 SVGEGT, per germline. V gave up 5 bases and J gave up 2 bases, with 16 bases separating them. CDR3 residues: CASSTPPTSTYEQYF. The CDR3 DNA is TGTGCCAGCAGTACCCCCCCGACAAGCACCTACGAGCAGTACTTC.

The gene calls are TRBV20-1 and TRBJ2-7; D possibly uses TRBD1 or TRBD2 (5 bases each). The CDR3 is 13 amino acids. Germline values: CDR1 DFQATT, CDR2 SNEGSKA (reference sequence). The V and J ends lost 6 bases and 3 bases respectively, with 15 bases between them. CDR3 bases: TGCAGTGCACCCGAGAGCGGACACTACGAGCAGTACTTC. Amino acid sequence: CSAPESGHYEQYF.

This clonotype was observed a handful of times. The rearrangement links TRBV7-9 to TRBJ1-2, with D unresolved. The CDR3 extends over 16 amino acids. The germline V gene has CDR1 SEHNR and CDR2 FQNEAQ (reference sequence). Trimming pared 0 bases from V and 8 bases from J, leaving 19 bases between. The DNA for the CDR3 is TGTGCCAGCAGCTTAGCGCCGAGCGATTCCCGCGGGGGCTACACCTTC. Its protein product is CASSLAPSDSRGGYTF.

The genes are TRBV7-6 and TRBJ2-7; D could derive from TRBD1 or TRBD2 (6 bases each). This CDR3 spans 16 amino acids. Trimming removed 4 bases from V and 4 bases from J, with 20 bases in between. Germline CDR1 is SGHVS and CDR2 is FNYEAQ. The CDR3 is CASSSPLAEGGYEQYF. For the CDR3, the DNA is TGTGCCAGCAGCTCCCCCTTGGCGGAGGGGGGATACGAGCAGTACTTC. Complete variable domain (other parts from reference TRBV7-6 and TRBJ2-7): GAGVSQSPRYKVTKRGQDVALRCDPISGHVSLYWYRQALGQGPEFLTYFNYEAQQDKSGLPNDRFSAERPEGSISTLTIQRTEQRDSAMYRCASSSPLAEGGYEQYFGPGTRLTVT.

This clonotype turned up a few times. CDR3 in DNA: TGTGCCAGCAGTTATAGGCTAGCGGACTACGAGCAGTACTTC. This translates into CASSYRLADYEQYF. This rearrangement joins TRBV6-2 or TRBV6-3 to TRBJ2-7, with 7 bases aligning to TRBD2. The CDR3 runs 14 residues. CDR1 is MNHEY and CDR2 is SVGEGT in the germline V gene. Trimming took 3 bases from V and 3 from J; bases not matched to a gene: 5.

CDR3 in DNA: TGTGCCAGCAGTTACGGGGGACTAGCGGGAGGGTCAACATACGAGCAGTACTTC. Translated: CASSYGGLAGGSTYEQYF. The chain couples TRBV6-6 to TRBJ2-7; 16 nucleotides line up with TRBD2. Germline values: CDR1 MNHNY, CDR2 SVGAGI (reference sequence). The ends lost 2 bases at V and 4 bases at J; junction bases unmatched: 8. The CDR3 length is 18 residues.

V is TRBV29-1 and J is TRBJ2-2, with D perhaps given as TRBD1 or TRBD2 (6 bases each). CDR3 length equals 14 residues. The ends were cut back, 4 bases at V and 5 bases at J, with 14 bases in the middle. Germline assignment: CDR1 SQVTM and CDR2 ANQGSEA. The CDR3 reads CSVVGGLRTGELFF. In DNA, the CDR3 is TGCAGCGTTGTCGGGGGCTTGAGAACCGGGGAGCTGTTTTTT.